This record covers a single T cell receptor beta chain. Antigen unknown. The sample is drawn from a study of cytomegalovirus exposure and HLA in healthy donors. The study, taken as a whole, reports: Most TCR sequences were uncommon, yet certain public TCRs appeared in many donors. The tendency of first-cohort TCR clusters to co-occur in the 120 or so validation repertoires was identified by a subsequent analysis.

Profiled with immunoSEQ multiplex PCR; TCRdb holds only in-frame clones, not every one. The sample carries 150,000 to 200,000 clones, more than 75% recorded once. J lost 5 bases, V lost 5 bases, and 8 bases had no gene match. Germline assignment: CDR1 MDHEN and CDR2 SYDVKM. The CDR3 covers 14 residues. This receptor was taken from a man between 18 and 29 years old in good health and CMV-seropositive. Material: PBMCs. The rearrangement uses TRBV28 and TRBJ2-7; 8 bases are a match to TRBD1. Here the CDR3 reads CASSPRTGWNEQYF. DNA for the CDR3: TGTGCCAGCAGTCCCCGGACAGGGTGGAACGAGCAGTACTTC.